This TCR beta chain comes out of a study of T-cell reconstitution after alpha-beta-depleted transplantation in children. The CDR3 consists of 16 residues. Germline loops: CDR1 MDHEN, CDR2 SYDVKM. Trimming removed 3 bases from V and 0 bases from J, with 12 bases in between. This clonotype was picked up many times. Unique molecular identifiers were incorporated into the prepared TCRbeta library. Each CDR3 protein is one row after TCRdb ran MiXCR on the PCR reads. The profile shows some 590,000 distinct CDR3 sequences, 10% to 13% of them singletons. V and J are TRBV28 and TRBJ2-1; D gene ambiguous. This TCR was sampled from a human donor who donated a stem cell graft to a child with acute myeloid leukemia. This sample comprised PBMCs from the stem cell graft donor, obtained from the stem cell graft. This chain's CDR3 is CASSFIGSASYNEQFF. The CDR3 nucleotides read TGTGCCAGCAGTTTCATCGGGTCGGCCTCCTACAATGAGCAGTTCTTC.